The 21 T cell receptor beta chains in this list originate from one sample, sequenced in a study of human T cells and chemical hapten exposure. Each CDR3 protein gets one entry after TCRdb re-called the RACE reads with MiXCR. The top ten clones hold approximately 1.6% of a sample with around 130,000 distinct CDR3 sequences, approximately 9.5% of them seen once. Documented time point: healthy volunteer bleed at 2 weeks. The authors extracted total RNA from unfractionated whole blood. The sequencing input was whole blood. The receptors here all came from a male donor in good health. Some clones in this sample may be carry-over from other donors' samples.

This clonotype was counted at least ten times. The chain carries TRBV7-2 and TRBJ2-7; TRBD2 matches 9 bases. This CDR3 is 15 amino acids long. The V segment lost 3 bases and the J segment 2 bases; nucleotides outside the gene matches: 5. Germline loops: CDR1 SGHTA, CDR2 FQGNSA. CDR3 nucleotide sequence: TGTGCCAGCAGCTTTAGCGGGGGTGACACCTACGAGCAGTACTTC. As protein: CASSFSGGDTYEQYF.

This clonotype has only a few counts. The CDR3 DNA reads as TGTGCCAGCAGAACTAGGGACTCGTCTTACAATGAGCAGTTCTTC. Residues: CASRTRDSSYNEQFF. The V call is TRBV6-2 or TRBV6-3, the J call TRBJ2-1, with a weak D call TRBD2 (6 bases). Between the trimmed V and J ends, which lost 6 bases and 4 bases, there was a span of 16 bases. The CDR3 has 15 residues. CDR1 is MNHEY, CDR2 SVGEGT, per germline.

This clonotype came up many times. The chain joins TRBV29-1 to TRBJ2-1, with D perhaps matching TRBD1 (7 bases). V lost 7 bases and J 0 bases, leaving 13 bases between the germline ends. This CDR3 has 14 amino acids. Germline V gives CDR1 SQVTM, CDR2 ANQGSEA. The CDR3 is CSAQGGTSYNEQFF. The CDR3 coding sequence is TGCAGCGCTCAGGGGGGCACCTCCTACAATGAGCAGTTCTTC.

There are a few counts of this clonotype. This rearrangement joins TRBV25-1 to TRBJ1-6, with 10 positions matching TRBD1. CDR1 MGHDK and CDR2 SYGVNS come from the germline V gene. CDR3 length: 15 residues. Germline trimming cut 6 bases from V and 7 bases from J; bases unmatched to any gene: 6. The CDR3 sequence: CASRLTGGNNSPLHF. In DNA form, the CDR3 reads TGTGCCAGCAGGCTGACAGGGGGCAACAATTCACCCCTCCACTTT.

A note on this clonotype: A read error is possible here, since a much larger clone lies one base away. CDR3 amino acids: CASSYPGGLGASTDTQYF. CDR3 in DNA: TGTGCCAGCAGCTACCCTGGCGGACTTGGGGCTAGCACAGATACGCAGTATTTT. The rearrangement uses TRBV7-9 and TRBJ2-3; D is perhaps TRBD1 or TRBD2 (5 bases each). The V and J ends lost 4 bases and 0 bases respectively, with 20 bases between them. The CDR3 consists of 18 residues. Germline CDR1 SEHNR, CDR2 FQNEAQ (reference sequence).

CDR3 nucleotide sequence: TGTGCCAGCAGTTACTCGGGACAGGGGGTGGGTAGCAATCAGCCCCAGCATTTT. Its protein product is CASSYSGQGVGSNQPQHF. This chain links TRBV6-5 with TRBJ1-5, with TRBD1 matching over 11 bases. Germline lookup yields CDR1 MNHEY and CDR2 SVGAGI. The CDR3 sequence is 18 residues long. Unmatched junction bases numbered 4, after V lost 0 bases and J lost 0 bases.

This clonotype was picked up many times. The V call is TRBV14, the J call TRBJ2-2; maybe TRBD1 (6 bases). CDR1 is SGHDN, CDR2 FVKESK, per germline. This CDR3 spans 16 amino acids. Trimming removed 4 bases from V and 1 base from J, with 13 bases in between. CDR3 in amino acids: CASSPTGLLNTGELFF. The CDR3 region has the DNA TGTGCCAGCAGCCCTACAGGGTTGTTGAACACCGGGGAGCTGTTTTTT.

This clonotype was counted many times. This rearrangement joins TRBV12-3 or TRBV12-4 to TRBJ1-4; D ambiguous. Trimming cost V 4 bases and J 7 bases, with 19 bases left between them. This CDR3 region has 16 residues. DNA for the CDR3: TGTGCCAGCAGTTCCCCCTTACAGACCCCTCGTGAAAAACTGTTTTTT. Protein sequence: CASSSPLQTPREKLFF.

The chain employs TRBV29-1 and TRBJ2-1; D remains unclear. This CDR3 is built from 15 residues. CDR1 is SQVTM, CDR2 ANQGSEA, per germline. V was shortened by 3 bases and J by 0 bases, with 12 bases between the two germline ends. CDR3 protein: CSVDGQTISYNEQFF. The CDR3 region has the DNA TGCAGCGTTGACGGCCAGACGATCTCCTACAATGAGCAGTTCTTC.

This clonotype has more than one count but fewer than ten. The chain joins TRBV20-1 to TRBJ2-7; perhaps D is TRBD1 or TRBD2 (5 bases each). The germline V and J ends were trimmed by 3 bases and 2 bases, with 8 bases remaining between them. Germline V gene lookup returns CDR1 DFQATT and CDR2 SNEGSKA (reference sequence). This CDR3 comprises 12 residues. CDR3 loop: CSARRDAYEQYF. In DNA, the CDR3 is TGCAGTGCTAGGAGGGACGCCTACGAGCAGTACTTC.

Details on this clonotype: Possible read error: a much larger clone is one base away. The chain uses TRBV5-1 and TRBJ2-1; D ambiguous. From germline, CDR1 is SGHRS and CDR2 YFSETQ. The CDR3 length is 14 residues. Trimming took 0 bases from V and 0 from J, leaving 4 bases between them. The CDR3 DNA sequence: TGCGCCAGCAGCTTGGCGAGCTCCTACAATGAGCAGTTCTTC. Amino acids: CASSLASSYNEQFF.

There are many counts of this clonotype. The chain joins TRBV7-6 to TRBJ2-7; 9 bases match TRBD1. Per germline, CDR1 SGHVS and CDR2 FNYEAQ. This CDR3 contains 15 residues. The J segment lost 3 bases and the V segment lost 5 bases, leaving 8 bases of the junction unmatched. For the CDR3, the DNA is TGTGCCAGCAGCCCCGGACAGGGGAACCTCTACGAGCAGTACTTC. It yields the protein CASSPGQGNLYEQYF.

In this sample, this clonotype turned up a few times. The rearrangement joins TRBV2 to TRBJ1-1; 7 bases agree with TRBD1. CDR3 length: 16 amino acids. Germline CDR1 reads SNHLY; CDR2 reads FYNNEI. The V gene end was trimmed by 4 bases and the J gene end by 0 bases; junction bases not matched to a gene: 8. CDR3 loop: CASSGYQGTVNTEAFF. As DNA, the CDR3 is TGTGCCAGCAGTGGCTATCAAGGGACAGTGAACACTGAAGCTTTCTTT.

The chain has TRBV19 and TRBJ2-1, with TRBD2 matching 7 bases. Trimming removed 3 bases from V and 10 bases from J; junction bases left unmatched: 9. From germline, CDR1 is LNHDA and CDR2 SQIVND (reference sequence). This CDR3 comprises 14 residues. In DNA, the CDR3 is TGTGCCAGTAGTATCCTAGCGGACCCGCACGAGCAGTTCTTC. Amino acid sequence: CASSILADPHEQFF.

The CDR3 sequence: CSASTSGFSYEQYF. The CDR3 coding sequence is TGCAGCGCCTCGACTAGCGGGTTCTCCTACGAGCAGTACTTC. V is TRBV29-1 and J is TRBJ2-7; 10 bases align to TRBD2. Germline lookup yields CDR1 SQVTM and CDR2 ANQGSEA. CDR3 length equals 14 residues. Germline trimming cut 7 bases from V and 0 bases from J; bases unmatched to any gene: 6.

This clonotype was seen a handful of times. The CDR3 DNA sequence: TGCGCCAGCAGCAGGGGCATCTACGAGCAGTACTTC. It encodes CASSRGIYEQYF. The chain employs TRBV10-2 and TRBJ2-7; TRBD1 is a possible D gene (6 bases). Germline assignment: CDR1 WSHSY and CDR2 SAAADI. The CDR3 consists of 12 residues. Trimming took 6 bases from V and 3 from J, leaving 9 bases between them.

The rearrangement joins TRBV6-2 or TRBV6-3 to TRBJ2-1; TRBD2 agrees at 11 bases. The V and J ends lost 6 bases and 2 bases, in that order; junction bases with no gene match: 6. Germline lookup yields CDR1 MNHEY and CDR2 SVGEGT. The CDR3 spans 16 residues. CDR3 nucleotides: TGTGCCAGCAGAACTAGCGGGGGAACCACCTACAATGAGCAGTTCTTC. Amino acid sequence: CASRTSGGTTYNEQFF.

The chain joins TRBV5-1 to TRBJ2-5; TRBD1 aligns across 8 bases. The CDR3 is 17 residues long. Germline V CDR1 and CDR2: SGHRS, YFSETQ. V dropped 1 base and J dropped 3; count of bases not matched to a gene: 11. CDR3 nucleotides: TGCGCCAGCAGCTTGTGGGGGACAGGTGGGCACGAAGAGACCCAGTACTTC. Amino acid sequence: CASSLWGTGGHEETQYF.

In this sample, this clonotype turned up many times. The chain links TRBV6-6 to TRBJ1-2; unclear D gene. V was pared by 5 bases and J by 5 bases, with 18 bases between. The CDR3 consists of 15 residues. Germline CDR1 and CDR2: MNHNY and SVGAGI (reference sequence). CDR3 region: CASSQDPSGRYGYTF. The CDR3 DNA reads as TGTGCCAGCAGTCAGGACCCCTCCGGACGATATGGCTACACCTTC.

The chain combines TRBV11-2 with TRBJ1-1; 7 nucleotides agree with TRBD1. V gave up 8 bases and J gave up 4 bases; unmatched junction bases: 7. CDR3 length: 13 amino acids. Germline V gene data show CDR1 as SGHAT and CDR2 as FQNNGV. The DNA for the CDR3 is TGTGCCAGCCAACAGGGGAAAGGCACTGAAGCTTTCTTT. It yields the protein CASQQGKGTEAFF.

The chain uses TRBV12-3 or TRBV12-4 and TRBJ2-2, with 9 bases identical to TRBD1. V lost 5 bases to trimming and J lost 7 bases; unmatched junction nucleotides: 8. CDR3 length: 15 amino acids. CDR3 in DNA: TGTGCCAGCAGTCCCCGGGACAGGGCGAGCGGGGAGCTGTTTTTT. Translated: CASSPRDRASGELFF.